The next 13 T cell receptor beta chains were all read from a single sample in a study of cytomegalovirus exposure and HLA in healthy donors. Primers for the PCR totalled 60 Vbeta and 13 Jbeta. Clones were sequenced by immunoSEQ multiplex PCR, and TCRdb holds only the in-frame ones, with some missing. The data show fewer than 100,000 clones, with less than 8% seen just once and about 2.3% held by the top ten. The sample comprised PBMCs. The source is a man aged 50-60 years in good health and CMV-seronegative.

This chain connects TRBV5-1 to TRBJ2-1, with 10 bases aligning to TRBD2. V was clipped by 1 base and J by 1 base; unmatched bases: 14. The length of the CDR3 is 20 residues. From germline, CDR1 is SGHRS and CDR2 YFSETQ. CDR3 in DNA: TGCGCCAGCAGCTTGTTTGGTAGCGGGAGGAGGGAAGAATCCTACAATGAGCAGTTCTTC. Protein: CASSLFGSGRREESYNEQFF.

Note on this clone: Other nucleotide sequences from this sample produce the same CDR3. This chain connects TRBV28 to TRBJ2-7, with 8 nucleotides matching TRBD1. CDR1 and CDR2 from the germline V gene are MDHEN and SYDVKM. This CDR3 spans 14 amino acids. After removal of 4 bases from V and 3 bases from J, the junction contained 5 bases not matched to a gene. DNA of the CDR3: TGTGCCAGCAGTTCCGGACAGGGAGGCTACGAGCAGTACTTC. It translates to CASSSGQGGYEQYF.

This clone has a handful of counts. This chain links TRBV10-3 with TRBJ1-3; D remains unclear. The CDR3 spans 14 residues. Germline V lookup: CDR1 ENHRY, CDR2 SYGVKD. The germline V and J ends were trimmed by 3 bases and 4 bases, with 10 bases remaining between them. The CDR3 spells CAISDERSGNTIYF. The CDR3 nucleotides are TGTGCCATCAGTGACGAGAGGTCCGGAAACACCATATATTTT.

There are a few counts of this clone. The junction departs from the called germline gene at one end, perhaps through a read error. The chain uses TRBV5-4 and TRBJ2-2; 7 positions agree with TRBD2. The germline V gene encodes CDR1 SGHNT and CDR2 YYREEE (reference sequence). CDR3 length equals 15 residues. CDR3 nucleotides: TGTGCCAGCAGCACGGGAGGACCGGGACCCGGGGATCTGTTTTTT. This sequence encodes CASSTGGPGPGDLFF.

The chain couples TRBV6-5 to TRBJ2-2; perhaps TRBD2 as D (5 bases). V was clipped by 2 bases and J by 0 bases, with 10 bases between them. The CDR3 has 16 residues. Germline-derived CDR1 and CDR2 are MNHEY and SVGAGI. The CDR3 DNA reads TGTGCCAGCAGTTACAGGCGGGTAGCGAACACCGGGGAGCTGTTTTTT. Translation: CASSYRRVANTGELFF.

This clone was detected only a few times. The chain combines TRBV27 with TRBJ2-3; D remains unclear. This CDR3 is built from 16 residues. V lost 3 bases and J 0 bases, leaving 13 bases between the germline ends. CDR1 is MNHEY and CDR2 is SMNVEV in the germline V gene (reference sequence). The DNA for the CDR3 is TGTGCCAGCAGTTTCATCGGTTTTGCTAGCACAGATACGCAGTATTTT. This sequence encodes CASSFIGFASTDTQYF.

This clone was detected a few times. The gene calls are TRBV9 and TRBJ2-1; 14 bases are shared with TRBD2. From germline, CDR1 is SGDLS and CDR2 YYNGEE. CDR3 length equals 15 residues. The J segment lost 12 bases and the V segment lost 3 bases, leaving 8 bases of the junction unmatched. CDR3: CASSDHGTSGGMQFF. The CDR3 DNA sequence: TGTGCCAGCAGCGACCATGGGACTAGCGGGGGAATGCAGTTCTTC.

This clone has a handful of counts. One junction end disagrees with the germline gene, perhaps due to a read error. Other nucleotide sequences from this sample produce the same CDR3. This rearrangement joins TRBV4-2 to TRBJ1-6; no reliable D call. Germline assignment: CDR1 LGHNA and CDR2 YNFKEQ. The CDR3 is made up of 14 amino acids. CDR3: CASSQEAENSPLHF. For the CDR3, the DNA is TGTGCCAGCAGTCAAGAAGCCGAGAATTCACCCCTCCACTTT.

This clone was counted only a few times. The V and J genes are TRBV2 and TRBJ2-6; TRBD1 matches 7 bases. Trimming took 4 bases from V and 1 from J; bases not matched to a gene: 7. The CDR3 runs to 17 residues. The V gene's germline CDR1 is SNHLY and CDR2 FYNNEI. This chain's CDR3 is CASSGSQGSSGANVLTF. CDR3 nucleotides: TGTGCCAGCAGTGGGTCACAGGGGAGTTCTGGGGCCAACGTCCTGACTTTC.

This clone was recorded a few times. Other DNA sequences of this sample code for an identical CDR3. The V gene is TRBV6-4, the J gene TRBJ2-3, with unresolved D. The CDR3 consists of 15 residues. Germline values: CDR1 MRHNA, CDR2 SNTAGT. Trimming pared 1 base from V and 7 bases from J, leaving 15 bases between. CDR3 in amino acids: CASSDYDTPQNTQYF. DNA for the CDR3: TGTGCCAGCAGTGACTACGACACCCCACAGAATACGCAGTATTTT.

This clone has more than one count but fewer than ten. The genes are TRBV7-2 and TRBJ1-1, with D tentatively TRBD1 (5 bases). This CDR3 contains 13 residues. Trimming took 1 base from V and 4 from J, leaving 7 bases between them. Germline V CDR1 and CDR2: SGHTA, FQGNSA. CDR3 region: CASSLGRATEAFF. CDR3 bases: TGTGCCAGCAGCTTAGGCAGGGCCACTGAAGCTTTCTTT.

CDR3 coding DNA: TGTGCCAGCAAGCGGCTTCTGGGCAATGAGCAGTTCTTC. This codes for CASKRLLGNEQFF. The rearrangement links TRBV27 to TRBJ2-1, with D maybe TRBD2 (5 bases). Germline V gene data show CDR1 as MNHEY and CDR2 as SMNVEV (reference sequence). Trimming left V 7 bases short and J 6 bases short, with 13 bases between. The CDR3 runs to 13 residues.

The chain has TRBV14 and TRBJ1-5; possibly TRBD1 for D (6 bases). Between the trimmed V and J ends, which lost 3 bases and 4 bases, there was a span of 7 bases. The CDR3 runs to 13 residues. Germline loops: CDR1 SGHDN, CDR2 FVKESK. The CDR3 loop is CASSQDRNQPQHF. The CDR3 DNA follows: TGTGCCAGCAGCCAGGACAGAAATCAGCCCCAGCATTTT.